This is a list of T cell receptor beta chains from one sample in a study of T cell clonotyping in hematopoietic cell transplantation. Using immunoSEQ multiplex PCR, the repertoire was profiled, and TCRdb retains in-frame clones only, with some absent. This repertoire shows approximately 46,000 clones, approximately 90% found once; its top ten account for about 6.1%. The sequencing here drew on peripheral blood mononuclear cells, taken before stem cell transplant. The receptors were sampled from a man in his 60s with biphenotypic leukemia. Some clones in this sample may be carry-over from other donors' samples. CDR3s include the opening cysteine and the closing phenylalanine or tryptophan. The order of the fields is V gene, clone size, J gene, D gene, CDR3 protein, CDR3 DNA. D genes are given only for firm matches. Some rows have no size entry. The others give once, few or many, or a class for an expanded clone.

>TRBV2|NA|TRBJ1-1|NA
CASSENRRTEAFF
TGTGCCAGCAGTGAAAACCGCCGCACTGAAGCTTTCTTT
>TRBV30|few|TRBJ2-2|NA
CAWSVGGSANTGELFF
TGTGCCTGGAGTGTAGGGGGGTCAGCGAACACCGGGGAGCTGTTTTTT
>TRBV27|NA|TRBJ1-4|NA
CASSSRLTTNEKLFF
TGTGCCAGCAGTTCCAGGTTGACAACTAATGAAAAACTGTTTTTT
>TRBV4-2|NA|TRBJ2-5|NA
CASSQGVGETQYF
TGTGCCAGCAGCCAAGGAGTGGGGGAGACCCAGTACTTC
>TRBV10-3|NA|TRBJ2-2|NA
CAISESVRVNTGELFF
TGTGCCATCAGTGAGTCAGTCAGGGTAAACACCGGGGAGCTGTTTTTT
>TRBV28|NA|TRBJ2-1|TRBD2
CASSNLGREDNEQFF
TGTGCCAGCAGTAATTTAGGGCGGGAGGACAATGAGCAGTTCTTC
>TRBV10-1|NA|TRBJ1-2|NA
CASSDIVVGGKGNYGYTF
TGCGCCAGCAGTGATATTGTCGTGGGGGGGAAGGGGAACTATGGCTACACCTTC
>TRBV28|NA|TRBJ2-4|NA
CASSFGGSEAKNIQYF
TGTGCCAGCAGTTTTGGGGGCTCTGAGGCCAAAAACATTCAGTACTTC
>TRBV7-2|NA|TRBJ1-3|NA
CATGPIGGNTIYF
TGTGCCACCGGCCCGATAGGCGGCAACACCATATATTTT
>TRBV19|NA|TRBJ1-5|NA
CASSMRGGLGSNQPQHF
TGTGCCAGTAGTATGCGTGGTGGATTGGGGAGCAATCAGCCCCAGCATTTT
>TRBV10-3|NA|TRBJ2-2|NA
CAISALGRTGELFF
TGTGCCATCAGCGCTCTAGGACGTACCGGGGAGCTGTTTTTT
>TRBV30|few|TRBJ2-3|NA
CAWSVRDDTQYF
TGTGCCTGGAGTGTGAGAGATGATACGCAGTATTTT
>TRBV14|NA|TRBJ2-7|TRBD2
CASSGGTSGRAYEQYF
TGTGCCAGCAGCGGCGGGACTAGCGGGAGGGCCTACGAGCAGTACTTC
>TRBV6-6|NA|TRBJ1-5|TRBD1
CASSYSRDSPYQPQHF
TGTGCCAGCAGTTACTCCCGGGACAGCCCTTATCAGCCCCAGCATTTT
>TRBV7-8|NA|TRBJ2-5|NA
CASSLGTEETQYF
TGTGCCAGCAGCCTCGGGACGGAAGAGACCCAGTACTTC
>TRBV6-1|NA|TRBJ1-5|NA
CASSGQKGSNQPQHF
TGTGCCAGCAGTGGACAGAAGGGGAGCAATCAGCCCCAGCATTTT
>TRBV20-1|NA|TRBJ2-7|TRBD1
CSAPTGYEQYF
TGCAGTGCCCCGACAGGGTACGAGCAGTACTTC
>TRBV6-6|NA|TRBJ2-7|TRBD1
CASLDRGDTYEQYF
TGTGCCAGCCTCGACAGGGGGGACACCTACGAGCAGTACTTC
>TRBV7-9|NA|TRBJ2-7|TRBD2
CASSLGTTTYEQYF
TGTGCCAGCAGCCTGGGGACTACAACCTACGAGCAGTACTTC
>TRBV28|NA|TRBJ1-6|NA
CASSPQDSSYNSPLHF
TGTGCCAGCAGTCCCCAGGACAGTAGCTATAATTCACCCCTCCACTTT
>TRBV28|NA|TRBJ1-2|TRBD1
CASSLQGGGYGYTF
TGTGCCAGCAGTTTACAGGGGGGTGGCTATGGCTACACCTTC
>TRBV28|NA|TRBJ1-1|NA
CASSLNGGADTEAFF
TGTGCCAGCAGTCTCAACGGGGGGGCGGACACTGAAGCTTTCTTT
>TRBV29-1|NA|TRBJ2-1|NA
CSVAPTYNEQFF
TGCAGCGTTGCCCCCACTTACAATGAGCAGTTCTTC
>TRBV5-1|few|TRBJ1-5|TRBD1
CASSSGQGSNQPQHF
TGCGCCAGCAGCTCAGGACAGGGTAGCAATCAGCCCCAGCATTTT
>TRBV1|NA|TRBJ2-7|NA
CTSIPSQGISVSYEQYF
TGCACCAGCATCCCCTCCCAGGGAATTAGCGTCTCCTACGAGCAGTACTTC
>TRBV7-8|once|TRBJ1-1|NA
CASSFEGFTEAFF
TGTGCCAGCAGCTTCGAGGGCTTCACTGAAGCTTTCTTT
>TRBV5-1|NA|TRBJ1-1|NA
CASSETTESEAFF
TGCGCCAGCAGCGAAACGACCGAATCCGAAGCTTTCTTT
>TRBV7-2|NA|TRBJ2-7|NA
CASRSGMEQYF
TGTGCCAGCCGCTCGGGGATGGAGCAGTACTTC
>TRBV27|NA|TRBJ1-2|NA
CASSQTRYRSSTF
TGTGCCAGCAGTCAGACACGGTACCGATCCTCCACCTTC
>TRBV30|NA|TRBJ2-3|TRBD2
CAWSMLGTSLADTQYF
TGTGCCTGGAGTATGTTAGGGACTAGCTTGGCAGATACGCAGTATTTT
>TRBV10-3|NA|TRBJ2-3|NA
CAISDSDRARSDTQYF
TGTGCCATCAGTGACTCCGATCGCGCGCGGTCAGATACGCAGTATTTT
>TRBV5-1|NA|TRBJ2-5|NA
CASSPNRFGETQYF
TGCGCCAGCAGCCCCAACCGGTTCGGCGAGACCCAGTACTTC
>TRBV5-1|few|TRBJ1-3|NA
CASSLGSGNTIYF
TGCGCCAGCAGCTTGGGCTCTGGAAACACCATATATTTT
>TRBV7-2|few|TRBJ1-1|NA
CASSTSWTAEAFF
TGTGCCAGCAGCACAAGCTGGACAGCTGAAGCTTTCTTT
>TRBV28|NA|TRBJ1-1|TRBD1
CASSFGTGNTEAFF
TGTGCCAGCAGTTTCGGGACAGGGAACACTGAAGCTTTCTTT
>TRBV2|NA|TRBJ2-7|TRBD1
CASSGTGYEQYF
TGTGCCAGCAGTGGGACAGGATACGAGCAGTACTTC
>TRBV28|NA|TRBJ1-5|NA
CASSGAGEAQPQHF
TGTGCCAGCAGTGGGGCAGGGGAGGCTCAGCCCCAGCATTTT